Sequencing of this T cell receptor (beta chain) was carried out in a study of blood T cells in healthy people across ages. Study-level points and caveats: CMV status of donors was not determined, possibly confounding expanded clonotype changes.

A second PCR of 7 to 11 cycles used a sample-barcoded 5' primer and a J-beta primer mix. Each cDNA molecule was tagged by a template-switch adaptor that had 12 random nucleotides. TCRdb independently ran MiXCR on the 5' RACE reads; one entry per CDR3 protein. The table has hundreds of thousands of distinct CDR3 sequences, roughly three fifths seen once. Points on this clonotype: Its antigen is still unknown.

CDR1 is SGDLS and CDR2 is YYNGEE in the germline V gene. The CDR3 loop spans 13 amino acids. This rearrangement joins TRBV9 to TRBJ2-7, with D perhaps TRBD1 (6 bases). Near its end, the DNA agrees better with TRBJ2-5, so the J call may be wrong. This clonotype originated in a man aged 40-50 years in good health. Sequencing was carried out using blood. The CDR3 reads CASSATGMGTQYF. CDR3 DNA sequence: TGTGCCAGCAGCGCCACAGGGATGGGGACCCAGTACTTC.